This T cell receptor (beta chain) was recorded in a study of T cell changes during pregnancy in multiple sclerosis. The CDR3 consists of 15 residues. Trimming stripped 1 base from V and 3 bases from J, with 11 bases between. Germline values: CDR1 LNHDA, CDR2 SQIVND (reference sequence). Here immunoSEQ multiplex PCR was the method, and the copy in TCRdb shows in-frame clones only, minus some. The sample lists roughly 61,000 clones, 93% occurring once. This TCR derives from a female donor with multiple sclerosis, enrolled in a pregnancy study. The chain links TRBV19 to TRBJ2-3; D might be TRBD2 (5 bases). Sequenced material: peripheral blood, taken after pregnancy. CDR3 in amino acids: CASSIAAGRTDTQYF. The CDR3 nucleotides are TGTGCCAGTAGTATAGCGGCGGGTAGGACAGATACGCAGTATTTT.